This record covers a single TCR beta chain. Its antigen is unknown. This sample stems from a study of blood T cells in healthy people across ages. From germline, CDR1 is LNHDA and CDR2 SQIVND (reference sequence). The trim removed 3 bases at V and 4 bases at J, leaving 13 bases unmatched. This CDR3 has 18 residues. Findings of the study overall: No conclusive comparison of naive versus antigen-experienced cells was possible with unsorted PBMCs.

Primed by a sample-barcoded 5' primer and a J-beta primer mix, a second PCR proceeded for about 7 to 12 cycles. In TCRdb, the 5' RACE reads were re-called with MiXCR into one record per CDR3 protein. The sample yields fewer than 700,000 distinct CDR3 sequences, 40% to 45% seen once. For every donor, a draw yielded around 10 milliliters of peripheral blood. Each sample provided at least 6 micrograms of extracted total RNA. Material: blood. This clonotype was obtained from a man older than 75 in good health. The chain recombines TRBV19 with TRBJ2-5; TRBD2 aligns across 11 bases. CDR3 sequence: CASSIALWASGGSETQYF. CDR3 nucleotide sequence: TGTGCCAGTAGTATTGCACTCTGGGCTAGCGGGGGGTCAGAGACCCAGTACTTC.